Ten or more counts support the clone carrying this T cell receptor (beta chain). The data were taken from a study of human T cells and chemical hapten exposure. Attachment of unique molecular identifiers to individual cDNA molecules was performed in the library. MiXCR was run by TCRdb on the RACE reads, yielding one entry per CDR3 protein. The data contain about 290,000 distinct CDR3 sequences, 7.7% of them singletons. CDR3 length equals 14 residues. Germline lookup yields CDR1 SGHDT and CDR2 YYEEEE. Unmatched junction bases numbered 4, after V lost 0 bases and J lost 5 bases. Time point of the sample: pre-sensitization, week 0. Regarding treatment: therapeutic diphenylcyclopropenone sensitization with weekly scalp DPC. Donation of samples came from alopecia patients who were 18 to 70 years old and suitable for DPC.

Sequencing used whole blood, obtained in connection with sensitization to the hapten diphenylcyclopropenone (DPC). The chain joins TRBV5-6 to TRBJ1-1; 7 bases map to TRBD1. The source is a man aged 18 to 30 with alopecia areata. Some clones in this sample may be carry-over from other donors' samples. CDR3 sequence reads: CASSLGQGSTEAFF. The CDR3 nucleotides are TGTGCCAGCAGCTTGGGACAGGGAAGTACTGAAGCTTTCTTT.